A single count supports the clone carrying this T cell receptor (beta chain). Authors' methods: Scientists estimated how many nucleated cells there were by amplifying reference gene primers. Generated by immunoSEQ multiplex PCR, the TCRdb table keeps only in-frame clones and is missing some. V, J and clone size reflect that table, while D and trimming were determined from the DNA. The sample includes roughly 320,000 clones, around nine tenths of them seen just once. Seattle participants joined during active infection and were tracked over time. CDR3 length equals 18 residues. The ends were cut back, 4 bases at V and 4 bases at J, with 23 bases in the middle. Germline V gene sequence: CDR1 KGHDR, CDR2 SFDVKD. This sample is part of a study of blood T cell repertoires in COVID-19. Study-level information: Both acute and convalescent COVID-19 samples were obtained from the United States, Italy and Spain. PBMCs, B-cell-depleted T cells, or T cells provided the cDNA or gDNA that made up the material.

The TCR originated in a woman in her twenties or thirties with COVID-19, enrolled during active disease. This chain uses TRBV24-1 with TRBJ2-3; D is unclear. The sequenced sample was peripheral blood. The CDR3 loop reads CATSDPAAVGRRADTQYF. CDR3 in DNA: TGTGCCACCAGTGACCCTGCCGCCGTCGGTCGCCGGGCAGATACGCAGTATTTT.